This passage covers 15 T cell receptor beta chains from one sample sequenced in a study of shared clonotypes between healthy human individuals. Libraries were prepared by immunoSEQ multiplex PCR; TCRdb keeps only in-frame clonotypes and omits some of them. The table records roughly 550,000 clones, roughly 96% of them present only once. Naive CD8 cells lacked CD45RO and underwent positive selection for CCR7, leaving out terminally differentiated effector memory CD45RA+ cells. Sequenced sample: naive CD8+ T cells sorted from blood. The receptors originated from a woman in her 30s in good health.

CDR3 nucleotides: TGCGCCAGCAGGTGGGTACCCACTAGCACAGATACGCAGTATTTT. As protein: CASRWVPTSTDTQYF. This chain joins TRBV23-1 and TRBJ2-3; D remains ambiguous. TRBV23-1 is flagged as an ORF with uncertain function. The CDR3 is made up of 15 amino acids. V was clipped by 6 bases and J by 0 bases, with 13 bases between them.

V usage is TRBV5-6 and J usage is TRBJ1-2; D not certain. Per the germline V gene, CDR1 is SGHDT and CDR2 is YYEEEE. Trimming stripped 2 bases from V and 7 bases from J, with 6 bases between. CDR3 length: 11 residues. This chain's CDR3 is CASSLSGGYTF. The DNA of the CDR3 is TGTGCCAGCAGCTTATCGGGTGGCTACACCTTC.

The gene calls are TRBV5-4 and TRBJ2-3; D is undetermined. V was trimmed by 4 bases and J by 4 bases, leaving 10 bases between them. This CDR3 spans 13 amino acids. CDR1 is SGHNT and CDR2 is YYREEE in the germline V gene (reference sequence). The CDR3 DNA reads TGTGCCAGCAGCCCCTCGCCGGCAGATACGCAGTATTTT. It yields the protein CASSPSPADTQYF.

The genes are TRBV6-5 and TRBJ2-3, with D possibly TRBD2 on 6 matching bases. Deletions cut 1 base from V and 0 bases from J, with 8 bases between. The CDR3 consists of 15 residues. Germline assignment: CDR1 MNHEY and CDR2 SVGAGI. CDR3 nucleotides: TGTGCCAGCAGTTACTACGGGGGTAGCACAGATACGCAGTATTTT. This codes for CASSYYGGSTDTQYF.

The J gene is TRBJ2-1, the V gene TRBV6-5; perhaps TRBD1 as D (5 bases). CDR3 length equals 14 residues. Trimming removed 7 bases at V and 5 bases at J, with 15 bases between. In germline, CDR1 is MNHEY, CDR2 SVGAGI. CDR3 amino acids: CASTNGHLDNEQFF. The CDR3 DNA is TGTGCCAGCACCAACGGACACCTCGACAATGAGCAGTTCTTC.

The DNA for the CDR3 is TGTGCCATCAGTGCGACAGGGGATAGCAATCAGCCCCAGCATTTT. Its protein is CAISATGDSNQPQHF. This chain uses TRBV10-3 with TRBJ1-5; 8 nucleotides agree with TRBD1. The CDR3 is made up of 15 amino acids. From germline, CDR1 is ENHRY and CDR2 SYGVKD. With 4 bases clipped from V and 0 bases from J, the junction kept 2 bases outside the gene matches.

V usage is TRBV7-3 and J usage is TRBJ2-7; 8 nucleotides line up with TRBD2. V lost 0 bases, J lost 4 bases, and 8 bases stayed unmatched. In germline, CDR1 is SGHTA, CDR2 FQGTGA. The CDR3 has 16 residues. The CDR3 nucleotides read TGTGCCAGCAGCTTAACGCCGAGCGGGAGTCGATACGAGCAGTACTTC. It translates to CASSLTPSGSRYEQYF.

The chain links TRBV6-5 to TRBJ2-4, with a tentative D call TRBD1 (6 bases). This CDR3 has 14 residues. Trimming shortened V by 6 bases and J by 5 bases, and 14 bases separated the two germline ends. Germline CDR1 and CDR2: MNHEY and SVGAGI. CDR3 DNA: TGTGCCAGCAGCCCTACAGGGTCCCAAAACATTCAGTACTTC. Its protein is CASSPTGSQNIQYF.

This chain joins TRBV7-6 and TRBJ1-3; the D gene is possibly TRBD1 (5 bases). Germline CDR1 and CDR2: SGHVS and FNYEAQ. The CDR3 runs to 15 residues. V shed 0 bases and J shed 0 bases, with 6 bases lying between them. CDR3 nucleotides: TGTGCCAGCAGCTTAGCGGGGGTCTCTGGAAACACCATATATTTT. It codes for CASSLAGVSGNTIYF.

V gene TRBV6-4 combines with J gene TRBJ2-7, with D maybe TRBD1 (5 bases). This CDR3 spans 14 amino acids. Germline V gene lookup returns CDR1 MRHNA and CDR2 SNTAGT. Trimming shortened V by 0 bases and J by 2 bases, and 8 bases separated the two germline ends. The DNA of the CDR3 is TGTGCCAGCAGTGACTCAGCAGGGACCTACGAGCAGTACTTC. It specifies CASSDSAGTYEQYF.

This chain joins TRBV27 and TRBJ1-6; D might be TRBD1 (5 bases). The germline V and J ends were trimmed by 6 bases and 2 bases, with 14 bases remaining between them. Germline values: CDR1 MNHEY, CDR2 SMNVEV (reference sequence). The CDR3 extends over 16 amino acids. The CDR3 DNA is TGTGCCAGCAGCCTTACGGGGCCCGCCTATAATTCACCCCTCCACTTT. As protein: CASSLTGPAYNSPLHF.

DNA of the CDR3: TGTGCCAGCAGCTTAGGCAGAAATCAGCCCCAGCATTTT. This gives the protein CASSLGRNQPQHF. V and J are TRBV7-6 and TRBJ1-5; no reliable D call. The ends were cut back, 1 base at V and 4 bases at J, with 5 bases in the middle. This CDR3 region has 13 residues. Germline V gene lookup returns CDR1 SGHVS and CDR2 FNYEAQ.

V is TRBV10-3 and J is TRBJ2-2, with unresolved D. CDR3 length: 14 residues. Trimming took off 6 bases at V and 0 bases at J, with 8 bases between the two ends. Germline-derived CDR1 and CDR2 are ENHRY and SYGVKD. The CDR3 loop is CAIRETSNTGELFF. The CDR3 nucleotides read TGTGCCATCAGGGAGACGTCGAACACCGGGGAGCTGTTTTTT.

This clone was recorded once. Additional DNA sequences in this sample encode the identical CDR3. CDR3 sequence reads: CASRPTGTNTEAFF. Here the CDR3 DNA reads TGTGCCAGCAGACCGACAGGGACGAACACTGAAGCTTTCTTT. This sequence joins TRBV27 and TRBJ1-1; 7 bases match TRBD1. CDR1 MNHEY and CDR2 SMNVEV come from the germline V gene (reference sequence). V was pared by 6 bases and J by 1 base, with 5 bases of the junction left unmatched. This CDR3 has 14 residues.

The chain uses TRBV4-1 and TRBJ2-7; D gene ambiguous. The length of the CDR3 is 15 residues. Germline loops: CDR1 MGHRA, CDR2 YSYEKL. Trimming stripped 0 bases from V and 0 bases from J, with 9 bases between. CDR3 protein: CASSQDRGNSYEQYF. The CDR3 DNA reads TGCGCCAGCAGCCAAGATCGAGGCAACTCCTACGAGCAGTACTTC.